This TCR beta chain was recovered during a study of cytomegalovirus exposure and HLA in healthy donors. Comments on this clone: Its specificity is unknown.

The primer mix had 60 Vbeta and 13 Jbeta primers. Clones were sequenced by immunoSEQ multiplex PCR, and TCRdb holds only the in-frame ones, with some missing. The sample has 110,000 to 150,000 clones; about 80% are singletons. Study-wide results and caveats: What a later analysis reportedly showed was that an Asian-associated ancestry cluster had fewer N-insertions than the approximately 700-donor mean.

The CDR3 loop spans 13 amino acids. Trimming cost V 6 bases and J 8 bases; bases outside gene matches: 2. In germline, CDR1 is MGHDK, CDR2 SYGVNS. This receptor was taken from a female donor in good health and CMV-seronegative. The sequenced material came from PBMCs. The V and J genes are TRBV25-1 and TRBJ1-6; TRBD1 matches at 9 bases. CDR3 sequence reads: CASSRTGDSPLHF. The CDR3 DNA reads TGTGCCAGCAGCCGGACAGGGGATTCACCCCTCCACTTT. The full variable domain, in which reference TRBV25-1 and TRBJ1-6 provide the parts outside the CDR3, is EADIYQTPRYLVIGTGKKITLECSQTMGHDKMYWYQQDPGMELHLIHYSYGVNSTEKGDLSSESTVSRIRTEHFPLTLESARPSHTSQYLCASSRTGDSPLHFGNGTRLTVT.